This is a list of T cell receptor beta chains from one sample in a study of response to subunit inactivated influenza vaccine. TCRdb redid the calling of the RT-PCR reads with MiXCR, one entry per CDR3 protein. The table has roughly 710,000 distinct CDR3 sequences, 12% to 15% seen once. The input for sequencing was PBMCs from blood, taken around two weeks before vaccination. The receptors derive from a man aged 50-59 years who received an inactivated influenza vaccine. Each CDR3 is given with its conserved first and last residue. D genes are given only for firm matches. Clone size, where shown, is once, few, many, or a class for clones that have expanded.

J gene,clone size,D gene,V gene,CDR3 protein,CDR3 DNA
TRBJ1-1,few,-,TRBV5-1,CASSLDGGITEAFF,TGCGCCAGCAGCTTGGACGGGGGCATCACTGAAGCTTTCTTT
TRBJ2-1,few,-,TRBV11-2,CASSLSTRLNEQFF,TGTGCCAGCAGCTTAAGCACCCGCCTGAATGAGCAGTTCTTC
TRBJ2-3,medium-sized,TRBD1,TRBV27,CASSLQGAFTDTQYF,TGTGCCAGCAGTTTGCAGGGGGCCTTCACAGATACGCAGTATTTT
TRBJ2-7,-,TRBD1,TRBV12-3/TRBV12-4,CASSSAGAGGEQYF,TGTGCCAGCAGTTCCGCGGGTGCAGGGGGCGAGCAGTACTTC
TRBJ2-7,few,-,TRBV5-5,CASSFRAEQYF,TGTGCCAGCAGCTTCCGAGCCGAGCAGTACTTC
TRBJ2-4,many,-,TRBV7-9,CASSLTGNIQYF,TGTGCCAGCAGCTTGACGGGAAACATTCAGTACTTC
TRBJ2-6,few,-,TRBV5-1,CASSLRVSSGANVLTF,TGCGCCAGCAGCTTGAGGGTGAGCTCTGGGGCCAACGTCCTGACTTTC
TRBJ2-3,few,TRBD1,TRBV29-1,CSATGQRLAQSTDTQYF,TGCAGCGCAACGGGACAGCGTTTAGCCCAGAGCACAGATACGCAGTATTTT
TRBJ1-1,few,-,TRBV3-1,CASSHGNSDFEAFF,TGTGCCAGCAGCCATGGGAATTCGGACTTTGAAGCTTTCTTT
TRBJ2-3,many,TRBD2,TRBV9,CASSLAGVTDTQYF,TGTGCCAGCAGTTTAGCGGGAGTCACAGATACGCAGTATTTT
TRBJ2-7,many,TRBD2,TRBV12-3/TRBV12-4,CASSPLGGRTNEQYF,TGTGCCAGCAGTCCGCTTGGCGGGAGAACCAACGAGCAGTACTTC
TRBJ2-7,-,-,TRBV5-1,CASSLGGSDSYEQYF,TGCGCCAGCAGCTTGGGGGGGAGCGACTCCTACGAGCAGTACTTC
TRBJ1-5,-,-,TRBV11-2,CASSLEQAQPQHF,TGTGCCAGCAGCTTAGAGCAGGCTCAGCCCCAGCATTTT
TRBJ1-4,-,-,TRBV15,CATREGGSRNEKLFF,TGTGCCACCAGAGAGGGGGGGAGCAGGAATGAAAAACTGTTTTTT
TRBJ2-2,-,-,TRBV19,CASSRQFTGELFF,TGTGCCAGTAGTCGACAGTTCACCGGGGAGCTGTTTTTT
TRBJ2-3,few,TRBD2,TRBV5-6,CASSLTPTSGFSTDTQYF,TGTGCCAGCAGCTTGACCCCCACTAGCGGGTTTTCCACAGATACGCAGTATTTT
TRBJ1-5,few,TRBD1,TRBV7-2,CASSSGTGEYQPQHF,TGTGCCAGCAGCTCCGGGACAGGGGAGTATCAGCCCCAGCATTTT
TRBJ2-3,few,-,TRBV15,CATSKQLLSTDTQYF,TGTGCCACCAGCAAACAGCTTCTTAGCACAGATACGCAGTATTTT
TRBJ2-1,-,-,TRBV7-3,CASSLTTNNEQFF,TGTGCCAGCAGCTTAACTACAAACAATGAGCAGTTCTTC
TRBJ1-2,few,TRBD1,TRBV4-1,CASSQVTTGAGYGYTF,TGCGCCAGCAGCCAAGTTACCACAGGGGCGGGCTATGGCTACACCTTC
TRBJ1-2,-,-,TRBV14,CASSQEPPPLNYGYTF,TGTGCCAGCAGCCAAGAGCCCCCTCCATTGAACTATGGCTACACCTTC
TRBJ2-7,-,TRBD2,TRBV2,CASSPRTSGGSEQYF,TGTGCCAGCAGTCCGAGGACTAGCGGGGGGAGCGAGCAGTACTTC
TRBJ1-5,few,TRBD1,TRBV9,CASSVGTGGTSQHF,TGTGCCAGCAGCGTAGGGACAGGGGGGACGTCCCAGCATTTT
TRBJ1-1,-,TRBD1,TRBV27,CASSLSGTVNTEAFF,TGTGCCAGCAGTTTATCTGGGACAGTGAACACTGAAGCTTTCTTT
TRBJ2-7,few,TRBD2,TRBV4-2,CASSQALTSGGGEQYF,TGTGCCAGCAGCCAGGCTCTCACTAGCGGGGGAGGCGAGCAGTACTTC
TRBJ2-5,-,-,TRBV7-9,CASSPDGLPQETQYF,TGTGCCAGCAGCCCCGATGGACTGCCTCAAGAGACCCAGTACTTC
TRBJ2-1,few,TRBD2,TRBV6-2/TRBV6-3,CASSYSLAGVQSSYNEQFF,TGTGCCAGCAGTTACTCACTAGCGGGGGTTCAGAGCTCCTACAATGAGCAGTTCTTC
TRBJ2-1,-,-,TRBV29-1,CSVYLPGLANEQFF,TGCAGCGTTTATCTACCCGGGTTAGCGAATGAGCAGTTCTTC
TRBJ2-3,many,TRBD1,TRBV29-1,CSVQQGAGDTQYF,TGCAGCGTCCAACAGGGGGCTGGAGATACGCAGTATTTT
TRBJ2-5,-,TRBD2,TRBV20-1,CSARALAALGETQYF,TGCAGTGCTAGAGCTCTAGCGGCCCTGGGGGAGACCCAGTACTTC
TRBJ1-1,-,TRBD1,TRBV11-2,CASSSNYLAGGRAFF,TGTGCCAGCAGCTCAAACTATCTCGCAGGGGGCCGAGCTTTCTTT
TRBJ1-1,few,-,TRBV20-1,CSARLLVTEAFF,TGCAGTGCTAGATTGTTGGTCACTGAAGCTTTCTTT
TRBJ2-5,few,-,TRBV7-9,CASSLSPGGPQETQYF,TGTGCCAGCAGCTTATCCCCTGGGGGCCCTCAAGAGACCCAGTACTTC
TRBJ2-1,-,-,TRBV12-3/TRBV12-4,CASSLEVASDRNDEQFF,TGTGCCAGCAGTTTAGAGGTGGCTAGCGACCGGAATGATGAGCAGTTCTTC
TRBJ2-1,many,-,TRBV12-3/TRBV12-4,CASSQTGGHNEQFF,TGTGCCAGCAGTCAGACAGGAGGTCACAATGAGCAGTTCTTC
TRBJ2-1,once,TRBD2,TRBV24-1,CATSEASGSRQFF,TGTGCCACCAGTGAAGCTAGCGGGAGCAGGCAGTTCTTC
TRBJ1-5,few,-,TRBV29-1,CSVVEGTTGQPQHF,TGCAGCGTTGTCGAGGGTACGACGGGTCAGCCCCAGCATTTT
TRBJ2-4,-,-,TRBV12-3/TRBV12-4,CASSLLYF,TGTGCCAGCAGTTTGCTGTACTTC
TRBJ2-7,few,TRBD1,TRBV3-1,CASSPIGTGGFEQYF,TGTGCCAGCAGCCCCATCGGGACAGGGGGCTTCGAGCAGTACTTC
TRBJ1-1,many,-,TRBV4-1,CASSQGVARGSEAFF,TGCGCCAGCAGCCAAGGTGTTGCTAGGGGATCTGAAGCTTTCTTT
TRBJ2-5,-,-,TRBV5-1,CASSPGDLETQYF,TGCGCCAGCAGCCCAGGGGATCTAGAGACCCAGTACTTC
TRBJ2-3,-,TRBD2,TRBV7-9,CASSSLAVGTQYF,TGTGCCAGCAGCTCCCTAGCGGTTGGTACGCAGTATTTT